One T cell receptor beta chain is described in this entry. Antigen specificity is unknown. The 5'RACE template-switching step produced TCR cDNA and added a universal primer site and UMIs. In TCRdb, the 5' RACE reads were re-called with MiXCR into one record per CDR3 protein. The data contain around 230,000 distinct CDR3 sequences, roughly 6.3% of them singletons. The CDR3 covers 11 residues. V was shortened by 7 bases and J by 14 bases, with 16 bases between the two germline ends. Germline V gene lookup returns CDR1 SGHTA and CDR2 FQGNSA. This sample was taken from a study of T cells after yellow fever vaccination. Study-level information: With SMART-Seq v4 Ultra Low Input, the fractions containing low cell numbers were prepared.

Notes on the study in general: Though weaker, the secondary response peaked faster, on day 5 versus 15. Contaminating bulk clonotypes could be abundant in FACS-sorted repertoires.

This chain connects TRBV7-2 to TRBJ2-3; D may be TRBD1 or TRBD2 (5 bases each). The sequencing used CD4+ T cells sorted from PBMCs, collected on the day of the yellow fever booster vaccination. This TCR derives from a man aged 25-45 years who received the YFV17D yellow fever vaccine. CDR3 loop: CASIDGLRGYF. DNA for the CDR3: TGTGCCAGCATCGACGGACTGAGGGGGTATTTT.